This TCR beta chain was sequenced for a study of identical twins listed by TCRdb under 2016. About the investigation overall: The study deep-sequenced TCR alpha and beta repertoires from monozygotic twins, unrelated adults of various ages and cord blood to test whether fetal clonotypes persist. To rule out contamination, the twin experiments were replicated at different times with different library preparation protocols.

Libraries were prepared through 5' RACE. Data came from an Illumina HiSeq 2000. Template switching introduced a universal primer binding site; the final cDNA contained a unique molecular identifier, enabling accurate counting of TCR cDNA molecules. Specific primers in the conserved constant-segment region were used to synthesize first-strand cDNA for TCR alpha and beta chains. To control for contamination, every cDNA library was double barcoded, receiving both a SMART-Mk sample barcode and Illumina barcodes. TruSeq adapter sequences and Illumina sample barcodes were added in two successive PCR steps. The Illumina HiSeq platform was used with custom primers to sequence TCR alpha and beta cDNA libraries. In the paper's pipeline: MiGEC processed the raw reads to extract unique molecular identifiers, while MiXCR was used to determine the CDR3 positions. Recombination models were inferred per individual with the repgenHMM and IGoR tools using an EM algorithm. The tcR package in R was used for shared clonotype analysis, with sharing normalized by the product of cloneset sizes. To study raw recombination without the effects of thymic and clonal selection, out-of-frame nonproductive sequences were analyzed. The public reads were run again by TCRdb, first through fastp at Q25 and then through MiXCR, and only productive beta chains were kept. Here each entry gathers all rows of one CDR3 protein and keeps the most common genes and DNA. TCRdb, rather than the study authors, made the V and J calls. The sample records some 790,000 distinct CDR3 sequences, around a sixth of which are singletons. The ten most abundant clones make up 10% to 15% of the sample.

Study-level results and caveats: Out-of-frame TCR alpha sequences shared between twins showed an excess of low generation-probability sequences compared with coincidental sharing between unrelated individuals. The excess sharing between twins in beta out-of-frame sequences was weaker because fewer shared sequences reduced the signal-to-noise ratio. Fewer insertions were carried by abundant cord blood beta clonotypes, a similar but weaker trend appeared in young adult naive repertoires, and no such trend appeared in memory repertoires. Because the same donors could not be followed over many years, the conclusions depended on cross-sectional statistical analysis. Zero-insertion analyses could be partly confounded by invariant T cells such as MAIT and iNKT, though diverse VJ usage argued against such confounding for most clonotypes. In monozygotic twins, out-of-frame TCR alpha sharing was systematically underestimated by recombination models, although the models agreed with sharing between unrelated individuals.

Based on the germline V gene, the CDR1 and CDR2 sequences are SQVTM and ANQGSEA. Spanning cysteine to phenylalanine, the CDR3 consists of 12 amino acids. Only the CDR3 DNA stays, 36 bases, in frame from base 1. Between the V and J ends, shortened by 7 bases and 4 bases respectively, the junction contains 12 bases. As for this clonotype: Its recognized antigen is unknown. Base qualities are missing; no much larger clone stands one base away.

Every donor was a healthy Caucasian. The twin cohort comprised three pairs of female monozygotic twins, all aged about 18 to 30 years. The RNA used for TCR libraries was isolated from peripheral blood mononuclear cells. The sample was also linked to a second study, of T cells expressing NK-cell markers. The second investigation adds: In sorted CD3+CD56+NKG2C+, CD3+CD56+NKG2C- and CD3+CD56-NKG2C+ T-cell subsets from about eight donors, TCR beta-chain repertoires were profiled. Of the eight sequenced donors, seven were found to be HCMV-seropositive and one was found to be HCMV-seronegative. In several experiments an anti-gammadeltaTCR antibody was added to restrict sorting to alphabetaTCR-expressing T cells. In several donors, the dominant CD3+CD56+NKG2C+ clonotypes were found to rank among the top 10 CD8+ clonotypes and to make up about 1.0-7.5% of CD8+ T cells. Those dominant clonotypes were again the most abundant among CD3+CD56-NKG2C+ cells in a handful of donors, at roughly 25-65%. Whether the expanded NKG2C-expressing T cell clones were specific for HCMV antigens was left unclear. The study sequenced eight donors, all healthy volunteers chosen at random: three men and five women. HCMV serostatus was determined by detecting HCMV-specific IgG in serum with a commercial ELISA kit. For 5 or 6 donors, unsorted PBMC were also used to sequence bulk peripheral blood T-cell repertoires. MIGEC was used to demultiplex reads and group reads by UMI, and MiTCR was used to assemble and quantify clonotypes. To exclude erroneous sequences, only TCR cDNA sequences supported by at least two reads were retained. The tcR package was used for downstream repertoire analysis, with clonotypes matched between fractions based on CDR3 nucleotide sequence plus V segment. VDJmatch was used to annotate antigen specificity against VDJdb, with one amino acid substitution in CDR3 permitted.

This sequence originates from a woman in her late teens or twenties in good health. Sequenced: PBMCs. In this chain, TRBV29-1 is recombined with TRBJ2-3; no D segment can be confidently identified. The CDR3 region: CSARSHADTQYF. The nucleotide sequence is given as TGCAGCGCCCGGTCTCATGCAGATACGCAGTATTTT.